The 18 T cell receptor beta chains below were found in one sample sequenced in a study of response to subunit inactivated influenza vaccine. TCRdb re-analysed the RT-PCR reads in MiXCR, keeping a single row per CDR3 protein. The table includes hundreds of thousands of distinct CDR3 sequences, around 14% detected once. The sequenced sample was PBMCs from blood, obtained approximately 15 days before vaccination. These receptors were collected from a man aged 50 to 59 who received an inactivated influenza vaccine.

The V call is TRBV3-1, the J call TRBJ2-1, with 8 bases lining up with TRBD2. Germline CDR1 and CDR2: LGHDT and YNNKEL (reference sequence). Trimming at V came to 0 bases and at J to 3 bases, leaving 4 bases not matched to a gene. The length of the CDR3 is 16 residues. DNA of the CDR3: TGTGCCAGCAGCCAAGACGGCGGGGGGTTCTACAATGAGCAGTTCTTC. It is translated as CASSQDGGGFYNEQFF.

The rearrangement uses TRBV10-3 and TRBJ2-5, with TRBD2 matching 7 bases. Germline assignment: CDR1 ENHRY and CDR2 SYGVKD. V shed 2 bases and J 5 bases; nucleotides not matched to a gene: 8. The CDR3 runs to 15 residues. The CDR3 sequence is CAISEPGGDLETQYF. CDR3 in DNA: TGTGCCATCAGTGAGCCGGGGGGAGATCTGGAGACCCAGTACTTC.

CDR3 sequence reads: CASSLPGTSGGGPMGIQYF. Written as DNA, the CDR3 is TGTGCCAGCAGCCTCCCAGGGACTAGCGGGGGGGGGCCTATGGGCATTCAGTACTTC. The chain carries TRBV11-2 and TRBJ2-4; 16 bases line up with TRBD2. Per the germline V gene, CDR1 is SGHAT and CDR2 is FQNNGV. The ends lost 5 bases at V and 9 bases at J; junction bases unmatched: 16. The CDR3 is 19 amino acids.

This clonotype was recorded many times. The V call is TRBV29-1, the J call TRBJ2-1; TRBD2 aligns across 14 bases. With V trimmed by 3 bases and J by 2 bases, 15 bases remained unmatched. This CDR3 is built from 20 residues. Looked up from germline, CDR1 is SQVTM and CDR2 is ANQGSEA. CDR3 loop: CSVEVLETSGRVSPYNEQFF. The CDR3 DNA sequence: TGCAGCGTTGAGGTCTTGGAGACTAGCGGGAGGGTCTCTCCCTACAATGAGCAGTTCTTC.

The chain recombines TRBV7-6 with TRBJ1-5; 10 bases are a match to TRBD1. CDR3 size: 14 residues. Germline V gene data show CDR1 as SGHVS and CDR2 as FNYEAQ. The V segment lost 7 bases and the J segment 5 bases; nucleotides outside the gene matches: 5. This chain's CDR3 is CASTAGTGDQPQHF. DNA for the CDR3: TGTGCCAGCACCGCAGGGACAGGGGATCAGCCCCAGCATTTT.

This chain connects TRBV10-3 to TRBJ2-6, with 15 nucleotides matching TRBD2. Germline CDR1 is ENHRY and CDR2 is SYGVKD. This CDR3 has 22 residues. The ends lost 6 bases at V and 0 bases at J; junction bases unmatched: 15. Here the CDR3 DNA reads TGTGCCATCAGCTCGGGACTAGCGGGGGGAGATTCAAAGGGCTCTGGGGCCAACGTCCTGACTTTC. It codes for CAISSGLAGGDSKGSGANVLTF.

The rearrangement links TRBV28 to TRBJ2-3; the D gene could be TRBD1 or TRBD2 (5 bases each). This CDR3 has 15 residues. The germline V gene has CDR1 MDHEN and CDR2 SYDVKM. V lost 5 bases to trimming and J lost 6 bases, with 18 bases between them. Written as DNA, the CDR3 is TGTGCCAGCAGTCAAACCGGGACCCCGACGGATACGCAGTATTTT. Translated, it gives CASSQTGTPTDTQYF.

The table lists this clonotype with a few counts. This chain uses TRBV4-2 with TRBJ2-7; TRBD2 is a possible D gene (6 bases). CDR1 LGHNA and CDR2 YNFKEQ come from the germline V gene. The CDR3 is 14 amino acids. The V and J ends lost 2 bases and 7 bases respectively, with 15 bases between them. CDR3 amino acids: CASSQSPTAGEQYF. The DNA for the CDR3 is TGTGCCAGCAGCCAAAGTCCCACGGCGGGAGAGCAGTACTTC.

This clonotype turned up a few times. The chain couples TRBV4-3 to TRBJ1-2; TRBD1 matches 7 bases. Per the germline V gene, CDR1 is LGHNA and CDR2 is YSLEER. The CDR3 is 16 amino acids. The V gene end was trimmed by 4 bases and the J gene end by 0 bases; junction bases not matched to a gene: 8. CDR3 DNA: TGCGCCAGCAGCCCGGGACAGCTTTTAGCTAACTATGGCTACACCTTC. This encodes CASSPGQLLANYGYTF.

The chain carries TRBV12-3 or TRBV12-4 and TRBJ2-3; D is unclear. Trimming pared 5 bases from V and 2 bases from J, leaving 11 bases between. The CDR3 is 14 amino acids. This CDR3 is CASSGVSATDTQYF. In DNA, the CDR3 is TGTGCCAGCAGTGGAGTATCAGCCACAGATACGCAGTATTTT.

V usage is TRBV7-6 and J usage is TRBJ1-5, with unresolved D. The CDR3 sequence is 15 residues long. The germline gives CDR1 SGHVS, CDR2 FNYEAQ. The ends were cut back, 1 base at V and 10 bases at J, with 17 bases in the middle. CDR3 amino acids: CASSLGGGSGRPQHF. The CDR3, as DNA: TGTGCCAGCAGCTTAGGGGGAGGGTCGGGGAGACCCCAGCATTTT.

V usage is TRBV11-2 and J usage is TRBJ2-5; 15 bases are a match to TRBD2. The ends lost 5 bases at V and 2 bases at J; junction bases unmatched: 6. The CDR3 consists of 17 residues. Germline V gene data show CDR1 as SGHAT and CDR2 as FQNNGV. CDR3 protein: CASSPVGLAGGQETQYF. CDR3 coding DNA: TGTGCCAGCAGCCCGGTGGGACTAGCGGGGGGACAAGAGACCCAGTACTTC.

The table lists this clonotype with many counts. V gene TRBV5-1 combines with J gene TRBJ2-2; D unresolved. The germline V and J ends were trimmed by 1 base and 6 bases, with 10 bases remaining between them. Looked up from germline, CDR1 is SGHRS and CDR2 is YFSETQ. This CDR3 has 14 residues. CDR3 in amino acids: CASSLLQVSGELFF. The CDR3 nucleotides are TGCGCCAGCAGCTTGCTGCAGGTCTCCGGGGAGCTGTTTTTT.

This chain links TRBV20-1 with TRBJ1-5; 8 bases agree with TRBD1. The CDR3 has 14 amino acids. Per germline, CDR1 DFQATT and CDR2 SNEGSKA (reference sequence). Unmatched junction bases numbered 3, after V lost 3 bases and J lost 2 bases. CDR3 bases: TGCAGTGCTAGTCAGGGGGCAGGCAATCAGCCCCAGCATTTT. The encoded protein is CSASQGAGNQPQHF.

There are many counts of this clonotype. The chain links TRBV29-1 to TRBJ1-5; D not certain. Germline CDR1 reads SQVTM; CDR2 reads ANQGSEA. Trimming stripped 5 bases from V and 0 bases from J, with 8 bases between. The CDR3 covers 13 residues. For the CDR3, the DNA is TGCAGCGTTCTCAATACTAGCAATCAGCCCCAGCATTTT. This encodes CSVLNTSNQPQHF.

This clonotype was seen a handful of times. V and J are TRBV14 and TRBJ1-1; D ambiguous. Germline CDR1 reads SGHDN; CDR2 reads FVKESK. V shed 0 bases and J shed 10 bases, with 12 bases lying between them. The CDR3 extends over 13 amino acids. CDR3 nucleotides: TGTGCCAGCAGCCAAGAAACGGTCTCACGAGCTTTCTTT. Amino acids: CASSQETVSRAFF.

The chain links TRBV20-1 to TRBJ2-1; D is undetermined. Germline-derived CDR1 and CDR2 are DFQATT and SNEGSKA (reference sequence). This CDR3 contains 14 residues. Trimming removed 0 bases at V and 9 bases at J, with 15 bases between. The chain's CDR3 is CSARDHRAYGEQFF. CDR3 coding DNA: TGCAGTGCTAGAGATCACCGCGCGTACGGTGAGCAGTTCTTC.

V and J are TRBV29-1 and TRBJ2-5, with TRBD1 matching 11 bases. With V trimmed by 7 bases and J by 5 bases, 9 bases remained unmatched. The germline V gene has CDR1 SQVTM and CDR2 ANQGSEA. The CDR3 runs 14 residues. In DNA, the CDR3 is TGCAGCGCGTTGGTTCGGGACAGGGGGGAGACCCAGTACTTC. It translates to CSALVRDRGETQYF.